This TCR beta chain was identified during a study of T-cell reconstitution after alpha-beta-depleted transplantation in children. The CDR3 is 17 residues long. V lost 1 base to trimming and J lost 2 bases, with 20 bases between them. CDR1 is DFQATT, CDR2 SNEGSKA, per germline (reference sequence). Preparation of the TCRbeta library was carried out with unique molecular identifiers. MiXCR, run by TCRdb on the PCR reads, gives a single entry per CDR3 protein. The profile shows 200,000 to 250,000 distinct CDR3 sequences, 8% to 9.5% of them singletons. The genes are TRBV20-1 and TRBJ1-1; D possibly corresponds to TRBD1 (6 bases). The sample was PBMCs from the stem cell graft donor, taken from the stem cell graft. This TCR derives from a human donor who donated a stem cell graft to a child with acute lymphoblastic leukemia. The CDR3: CSARGFRGGDKNTEAFF. The CDR3 nucleotides read TGCAGTGCTAGAGGTTTTAGGGGCGGGGACAAAAACACTGAAGCTTTCTTT.